The 24 T cell receptor beta chains in this list originate from one sample, sequenced in a study of T cell repertoires in cytomegalovirus infection. One entry per CDR3 protein, called by TCRdb with MiXCR from the reads. This sample carries approximately 910,000 distinct CDR3 sequences, 31% of them seen once, and the ten largest clones take around 15%. Antigen specificity for these receptors is unknown. Here the sequenced sample was cultured CD8+ T cells from PBMCs, taken from culture after CMV antigen stimulation. Source of these receptors: a human donor in good health (CMV status not recorded). Some clones in this sample may be carry-over from other donors' samples.

A remark on this clonotype: A single base separates this from a much larger clone, so it may be a read error. The V and J genes are TRBV2 and TRBJ1-2, with D unclear. CDR1 is SNHLY, CDR2 FYNNEI, per germline. The CDR3 runs 15 residues. The CDR3 spells CASTPPARSNYSYTF. The CDR3 nucleotides are TGTGCCAGCACCCCCCCGGCAAGGAGTAACTATAGCTACACCTTC.

This chain connects TRBV2 to TRBJ2-1, with TRBD1 matching 9 bases. This CDR3 contains 17 residues. The V gene end was trimmed by 3 bases and the J gene end by 0 bases; junction bases not matched to a gene: 6. Germline V lookup: CDR1 SNHLY, CDR2 FYNNEI. The CDR3 DNA reads TGTGCCAGCAGTGACCCCGGGACAGGGAGCTCCTACAATGAGCAGTTCTTC. Translated: CASSDPGTGSSYNEQFF.

Ten or more counts support this clonotype. CDR3 nucleotide sequence: TGTGCCAGCAGCTTGGGGACTAGCGCAGATACGCAGTATTTT. As protein: CASSLGTSADTQYF. This chain uses TRBV7-8 with TRBJ2-3; TRBD2 matches at 10 bases. This CDR3 spans 14 amino acids. V lost 3 bases to trimming and J lost 4 bases; unmatched junction nucleotides: 1. Germline assignment: CDR1 SGHVS and CDR2 FQNEAQ.

This sequence joins TRBV10-2 and TRBJ2-7, with D tentatively TRBD1 or TRBD2 (5 bases each). Germline lookup yields CDR1 WSHSY and CDR2 SAAADI. The ends were cut back, 11 bases at V and 3 bases at J, with 17 bases in the middle. This CDR3 is built from 13 residues. CDR3 DNA sequence: TGCGCCGTAATCGACGAGAGGGGCTACGAGCAGTACTTC. Amino acid sequence: CAVIDERGYEQYF.

This clonotype came up a few times. DNA of the CDR3: TGTGCCACCCAGGGGCTTGAAGATACGCAGTATTTT. It yields the protein CATQGLEDTQYF. The V gene is TRBV7-2, the J gene TRBJ2-3, with D maybe TRBD1 (6 bases). This CDR3 contains 12 residues. Between the trimmed V and J ends, which lost 10 bases and 5 bases, there was a span of 13 bases. Germline V gene data show CDR1 as SGHTA and CDR2 as FQGNSA.

V usage is TRBV9 and J usage is TRBJ2-3; D may be TRBD2 (6 bases). V lost 2 bases to trimming and J lost 1 base, with 17 bases between them. In germline, CDR1 is SGDLS, CDR2 YYNGEE. This CDR3 is built from 17 residues. Here the CDR3 DNA reads TGTGCCAGCAGCGTCCCCGCACGGGGCGGGGGCACAGATACGCAGTATTTT. It codes for CASSVPARGGGTDTQYF.

J is TRBJ1-2 and V is TRBV29-1; D gene ambiguous. With 3 bases removed from V and 6 bases from J, the gap between germline ends came to 8 bases. Germline lookup yields CDR1 SQVTM and CDR2 ANQGSEA. This CDR3 is 11 amino acids long. CDR3 sequence: CSVETRNGYTF. As DNA, the CDR3 is TGCAGCGTTGAGACCCGGAATGGCTACACCTTC.

The J gene is TRBJ1-2, the V gene TRBV29-1; maybe TRBD1 (5 bases). The V end was cut by 7 bases, the J end by 4 bases, with 19 bases between. Looked up from germline, CDR1 is SQVTM and CDR2 is ANQGSEA. This CDR3 has 14 residues. The CDR3 protein is CSARGAGTSYGYTF. CDR3 DNA sequence: TGCAGCGCCCGAGGGGCAGGCACGTCCTATGGCTACACCTTC.

The rearrangement joins TRBV12-3 or TRBV12-4 to TRBJ2-2; D is perhaps TRBD1 (6 bases). V lost 1 base, J lost 2 bases, and 14 bases lay in between. This CDR3 contains 17 residues. The CDR3 coding sequence is TGTGCCAGCAGTTTAGACAGGGTTCGTCCTAACACCGGGGAGCTGTTTTTT. Protein product: CASSLDRVRPNTGELFF.

The chain employs TRBV19 and TRBJ2-3, with 9 bases that match TRBD1. Germline V CDR1 and CDR2: LNHDA, SQIVND (reference sequence). The CDR3 is 15 amino acids. J gave up 6 bases and V 3 bases, and 7 bases lay outside the gene matches. CDR3 region: CASSIPQGARDTQYF. The CDR3 nucleotides are TGTGCCAGTAGTATCCCACAGGGGGCACGGGATACGCAGTATTTT.

The rearrangement uses TRBV6-2 or TRBV6-3 and TRBJ2-7; D may match TRBD1 or TRBD2 (5 bases each). The ends were cut back, 1 base at V and 0 bases at J, with 13 bases in the middle. The CDR3 consists of 16 residues. Germline V gene data show CDR1 as MNHEY and CDR2 as SVGEGT. The DNA for the CDR3 is TGTGCCAGCAGTTACTACCTGGGGGTGAGCTCCTACGAGCAGTACGTC. It encodes CASSYYLGVSSYEQYV.

The table lists this clonotype with a count of one. The chain is built from TRBV28 and TRBJ2-3; TRBD1 matches 7 bases. This CDR3 is 15 amino acids long. V was clipped by 5 bases and J by 2 bases; unmatched bases: 7. Germline V gene sequence: CDR1 MDHEN, CDR2 SYDVKM. This CDR3 reads CASSMRQGFTDTQYF. The CDR3 region has the DNA TGTGCCAGCAGTATGAGACAGGGATTCACAGATACGCAGTATTTT.

There are a few counts of this clonotype. This chain links TRBV5-6 with TRBJ1-1; no clear D gene. CDR1 is SGHDT, CDR2 YYEEEE, per germline. This CDR3 contains 16 residues. With 5 bases removed from V and 1 base from J, the gap between germline ends came to 18 bases. CDR3 in DNA: TGTGCCAGCAGTTCCATGGTGGCGCCTACGAACACTGAAGCTTTCTTT. Protein: CASSSMVAPTNTEAFF.

The CDR3 DNA sequence: TGTGCCAGCAGCCTAGGGGCGGCAGTCGACTTGTATGGCTACACCTTC. It translates to CASSLGAAVDLYGYTF. The genes are TRBV6-2 or TRBV6-3 and TRBJ1-2, with D possibly matching TRBD1 (5 bases). The CDR3 has 16 residues. Per germline, CDR1 MNHEY and CDR2 SVGEGT. V lost 6 bases and J lost 5, with 22 bases in between.

The CDR3 here is CASSLWAGTTGELFF. CDR3 in DNA: TGTGCCAGCAGTTTATGGGCAGGGACCACCGGGGAGCTGTTTTTT. This chain connects TRBV27 to TRBJ2-2, with D perhaps given as TRBD1 or TRBD2 (5 bases each). Germline V gene data show CDR1 as MNHEY and CDR2 as SMNVEV (reference sequence). CDR3 length equals 15 residues. V was trimmed by 1 base and J by 4 bases, leaving 10 bases between them.

DNA for the CDR3: TGCGCCAGCAGCCAAGGGGGACAGAGCAATCAGCCCCAGCATTTT. This translates into CASSQGGQSNQPQHF. V usage is TRBV4-1 and J usage is TRBJ1-5; 7 bases map to TRBD1. Germline CDR1 and CDR2: MGHRA and YSYEKL. The CDR3 consists of 15 residues. After removal of 1 base from V and 1 base from J, the junction contained 1 base not matched to a gene.

The chain combines TRBV6-5 with TRBJ2-1, with D maybe TRBD1 (6 bases). The CDR3 extends over 11 amino acids. Germline values: CDR1 MNHEY, CDR2 SVGAGI. The CDR3: CAVQGHNEQFF. The CDR3, as DNA: TGTGCAGTACAGGGCCACAATGAGCAGTTCTTC.

CDR3 sequence (DNA): TGTGCCAGCAGCGTACCCCAGACAAAAAGTTCGTCACCCTCACATGATGAGCAGTTCTTC. Its protein product is CASSVPQTKSSSPSHDEQFF. The V call is TRBV7-4, the J call TRBJ2-1; D gene unclear. Germline CDR1 SGHVT, CDR2 SQSDAQ. Trimming removed 5 bases from V and 8 bases from J, with 34 bases in between. The CDR3 is 20 amino acids.

The chain couples TRBV6-1 to TRBJ1-2, with D tentatively TRBD1 (5 bases). This CDR3 is built from 13 residues. V was trimmed by 5 bases and J by 6 bases, leaving 13 bases between them. CDR1 is MNHNS, CDR2 SASEGT, per germline. The CDR3 DNA reads as TGTGCCAGCAGTAAACAGACAGTACATGGCTACACCTTC. Amino acid sequence: CASSKQTVHGYTF.

The J gene is TRBJ2-2, the V gene TRBV2, with 7 bases fitting TRBD2. Losses at the gene ends were 3 bases for V and 4 bases for J; bases not matched to a gene: 5. There are 15 residues in the CDR3. Germline-derived CDR1 and CDR2 are SNHLY and FYNNEI. CDR3 bases: TGTGCCAGCAGTGAGGGGCTAGCGGTCACCGGGGAGCTGTTTTTT. This translates into CASSEGLAVTGELFF.

The chain links TRBV11-1 to TRBJ2-5, with 9 positions matching TRBD1. Losses at the gene ends were 4 bases for V and 3 bases for J; bases not matched to a gene: 9. The CDR3 covers 16 residues. Germline values: CDR1 SGHAT, CDR2 FQDESV (reference sequence). CDR3 amino acids: CASSSYFTGGEETQYF. The CDR3 nucleotides read TGTGCCAGCAGCTCCTACTTTACAGGGGGCGAAGAGACCCAGTACTTC. Drawing the rest from reference TRBV11-1 and TRBJ2-5, the complete variable domain is EAEVAQSPRYKITEKSQAVAFWCDPISGHATLYWYRQILGQGPELLVQFQDESVVDDSQLPKDRFSAERLKGVDSTLKIQPAELGDSAMYLCASSSYFTGGEETQYFGPGTRLLVL.

This clonotype was observed a handful of times. V and J are TRBV5-4 and TRBJ1-1, with D tentatively TRBD1 (5 bases). The germline V gene has CDR1 SGHNT and CDR2 YYREEE (reference sequence). The V end lost 4 bases, the J end lost 1 base, and 14 bases lay between the germline ends. The CDR3 sequence is 15 residues long. CDR3 in amino acids: CASSLPERGNTEAFF. In DNA, the CDR3 is TGTGCCAGCAGCCTCCCGGAGAGGGGGAACACTGAAGCTTTCTTT.

The V call is TRBV12-3 or TRBV12-4, the J call TRBJ1-1, with 9 nucleotides matching TRBD1. The V segment lost 6 bases and the J segment 3 bases; nucleotides outside the gene matches: 5. The CDR3 length is 14 residues. The DNA for the CDR3 is TGTGCCAGCAGATCGACAGGGGGTTACACTGAAGCTTTCTTT. As protein: CASRSTGGYTEAFF.

This clonotype came up a few times. The chain is built from TRBV24-1 and TRBJ2-3; maybe TRBD1 (6 bases). The CDR3 length is 14 residues. The V and J ends lost 3 bases and 1 base respectively, with 7 bases between them. The germline CDR1 and CDR2 sequences are KGHDR and SFDVKD. Here the CDR3 DNA reads TGTGCCACCAGTGATCGGACAGGCACAGATACGCAGTATTTT. This gives the protein CATSDRTGTDTQYF.